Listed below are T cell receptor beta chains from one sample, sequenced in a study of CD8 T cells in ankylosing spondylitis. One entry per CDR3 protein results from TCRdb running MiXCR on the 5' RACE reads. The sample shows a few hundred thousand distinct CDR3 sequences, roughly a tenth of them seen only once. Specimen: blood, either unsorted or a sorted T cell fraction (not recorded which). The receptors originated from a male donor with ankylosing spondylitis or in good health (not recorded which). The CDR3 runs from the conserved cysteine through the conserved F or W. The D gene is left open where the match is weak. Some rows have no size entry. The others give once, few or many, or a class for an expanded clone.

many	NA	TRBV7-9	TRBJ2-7	CASSAYPDEQYF	TGTGCCAGCAGCGCCTATCCGGACGAGCAGTACTTC
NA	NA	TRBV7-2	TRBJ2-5	CASANPGDGQETQYF	TGTGCCAGCGCGAACCCTGGGGACGGCCAAGAGACCCAGTACTTC
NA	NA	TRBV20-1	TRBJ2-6	CSVWGKVLGFGANVLTF	TGCAGTGTTTGGGGAAAGGTTCTGGGCTTTGGGGCCAACGTCCTGACTTTC
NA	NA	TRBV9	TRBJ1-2	CASSVGQGLYGYTF	TGTGCCAGCAGCGTAGGTCAGGGATTATATGGCTACACCTTC
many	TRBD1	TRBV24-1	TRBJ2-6	CATSEGQGTSGANVLTF	TGTGCCACCAGTGAGGGACAGGGGACCTCTGGGGCCAACGTCCTGACTTTC
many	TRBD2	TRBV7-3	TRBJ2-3	CASSSTGTSVPDTQYF	TGTGCCAGCAGCTCCACCGGGACTAGCGTTCCAGATACGCAGTATTTT
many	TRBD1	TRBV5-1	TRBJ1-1	CASSLSTTGGNTEAFF	TGCGCCAGCAGCTTGAGCACGACAGGGGGGAACACTGAAGCTTTCTTT
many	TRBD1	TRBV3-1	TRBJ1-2	CASNDRGNTRGYTF	TGTGCCAGCAACGACAGGGGCAACACTAGGGGCTACACCTTC
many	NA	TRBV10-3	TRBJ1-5	CAIGASGASNQPQHF	TGTGCCATCGGCGCCTCAGGGGCCAGCAATCAGCCCCAGCATTTT
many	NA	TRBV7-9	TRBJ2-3	CASSPGPWSTDTQYF	TGTGCCAGCAGCCCAGGACCGTGGAGCACAGATACGCAGTATTTT
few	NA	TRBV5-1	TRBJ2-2	CASKSGNTGELFF	TGCGCCAGCAAGTCGGGTAACACCGGGGAGCTGTTTTTT
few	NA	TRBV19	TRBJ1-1	CASSNEPGRAFF	TGTGCCAGTAGTAACGAACCAGGAAGGGCTTTCTTT
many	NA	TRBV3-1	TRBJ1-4	CASSQVGIPNEKLFF	TGTGCCAGCAGCCAAGTTGGGATACCGAATGAAAAACTGTTTTTT
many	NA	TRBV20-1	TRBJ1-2	CSASSGADYGYTF	TGCAGTGCTAGTTCCGGGGCGGACTATGGCTACACCTTC
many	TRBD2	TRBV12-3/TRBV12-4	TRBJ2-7	CASRGTSGGPEQYF	TGTGCCAGCAGGGGGACTAGCGGGGGACCCGAGCAGTACTTC
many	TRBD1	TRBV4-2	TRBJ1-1	CASSHGTGGRMNTEAFF	TGTGCCAGCAGCCACGGGACAGGGGGGCGAATGAACACTGAAGCTTTCTTT
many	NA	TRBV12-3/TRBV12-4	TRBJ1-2	CASSSSRDYYGYTF	TGTGCCAGCAGTTCATCCCGGGACTACTATGGCTACACCTTC
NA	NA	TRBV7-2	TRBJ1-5	CASSLQHSNQPQHF	TGTGCCAGCAGCTTACAACATAGCAATCAGCCCCAGCATTTT
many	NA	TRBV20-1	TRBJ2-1	CSADPGTPNEQFF	TGCAGTGCTGACCCTGGGACACCTAATGAGCAGTTCTTC
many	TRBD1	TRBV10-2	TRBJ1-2	CASRITGEGGYTF	TGCGCCAGCAGGATTACAGGGGAGGGTGGCTACACCTTC
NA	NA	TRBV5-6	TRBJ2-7	CASSIRTFYEQYF	TGTGCCAGCAGCATCCGGACTTTCTACGAGCAGTACTTC
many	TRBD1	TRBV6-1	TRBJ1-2	CASKTSDRDNGYTF	TGTGCCAGCAAAACGTCGGACAGGGATAATGGCTACACCTTC
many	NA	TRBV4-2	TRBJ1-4	CASSQVRSGQAAGKLFF	TGTGCCAGCAGCCAAGTCAGGTCGGGGCAGGCGGCTGGGAAACTGTTTTTT
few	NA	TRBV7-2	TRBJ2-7	CASSLPSQKNEQYF	TGTGCCAGCAGCTTACCCTCCCAGAAAAACGAGCAGTACTTC
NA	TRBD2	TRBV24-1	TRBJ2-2	CATSDESLAGHNTGELFF	TGTGCCACCAGTGATGAAAGTTTAGCGGGGCACAACACCGGGGAGCTGTTTTTT
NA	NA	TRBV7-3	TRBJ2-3	CASSDSWTDTQYF	TGTGCCAGCAGTGATTCATGGACAGATACGCAGTATTTT
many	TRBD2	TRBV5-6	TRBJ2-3	CASSLNGGGAVDTQYF	TGTGCCAGCAGCTTGAACGGCGGGGGGGCCGTAGATACGCAGTATTTT
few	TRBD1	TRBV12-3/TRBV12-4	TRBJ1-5	CASNNRGAQPQHF	TGTGCCAGCAATAACAGGGGGGCCCAGCCCCAGCATTTT
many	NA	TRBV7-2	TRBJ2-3	CASSLALEGADTQYF	TGTGCCAGCAGCTTAGCGCTGGAGGGGGCAGATACGCAGTATTTT
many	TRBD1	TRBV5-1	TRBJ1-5	CASSLTGGNLNQPQHF	TGCGCCAGCAGCTTGACAGGGGGCAACCTCAATCAGCCCCAGCATTTT
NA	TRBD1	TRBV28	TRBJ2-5	CASSAGQGEGPKTQYF	TGTGCCAGCAGTGCGGGACAGGGGGAAGGTCCCAAGACCCAGTACTTC
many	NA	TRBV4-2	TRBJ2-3	CASSQEQVKRGLGTQYF	TGTGCCAGCAGCCAAGAACAGGTGAAACGGGGATTAGGTACGCAGTATTTT
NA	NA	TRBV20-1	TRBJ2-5	CSAKADQETQYF	TGCAGTGCTAAGGCCGACCAAGAGACCCAGTACTTC
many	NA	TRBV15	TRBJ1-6	CATSNVNSPLHF	TGTGCCACCAGCAACGTTAATTCACCCCTCCACTTT
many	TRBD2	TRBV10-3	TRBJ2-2	CATEETSHRNTGELFF	TGTGCCACCGAGGAGACTAGCCACCGAAACACCGGGGAGCTGTTTTTT
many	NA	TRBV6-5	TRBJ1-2	CASSYGTGISYGYTF	TGTGCCAGCAGTTACGGTACAGGGATATCCTATGGCTACACCTTC
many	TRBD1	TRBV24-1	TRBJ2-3	CATSDNPGQGTDTQYF	TGTGCCACCAGTGACAACCCGGGACAGGGAACAGATACGCAGTATTTT
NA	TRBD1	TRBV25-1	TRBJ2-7	CASSNRGQGAMGEQYF	TGTGCCAGCAGTAACCGTGGACAGGGGGCGATGGGCGAGCAGTACTTC
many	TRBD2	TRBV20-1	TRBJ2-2	CSALAGANTGELFF	TGCAGTGCTCTAGCGGGGGCAAACACCGGGGAGCTGTTTTTT
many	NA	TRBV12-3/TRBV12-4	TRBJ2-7	CASSFMGSEQYF	TGTGCCAGCAGTTTTATGGGAAGCGAGCAGTACTTC
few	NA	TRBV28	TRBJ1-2	CASSSYPQYGYTF	TGTGCCAGCAGTTCCTATCCCCAGTATGGCTACACCTTC
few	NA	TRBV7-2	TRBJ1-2	CASSSPGRIYGYTF	TGTGCCAGCAGCTCCCCAGGGCGGATCTATGGCTACACCTTC
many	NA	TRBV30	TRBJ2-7	CAWKTDGDYEQYF	TGTGCCTGGAAGACAGACGGGGACTACGAGCAGTACTTC
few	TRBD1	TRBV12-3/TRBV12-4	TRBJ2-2	CASTRQGNTGELFF	TGTGCCAGCACGCGACAGGGGAACACCGGGGAGCTGTTTTTT
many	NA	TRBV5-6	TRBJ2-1	CASSLTGAYNEQFF	TGTGCCAGCAGCTTGACGGGGGCTTACAATGAGCAGTTCTTC
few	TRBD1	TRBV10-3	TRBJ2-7	CAISEPPGQLDGSNEQYF	TGTGCCATCAGTGAGCCCCCGGGACAGTTAGACGGGTCGAACGAGCAGTACTTC
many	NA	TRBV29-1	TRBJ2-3	CSGRDTSTDTQYF	TGCAGCGGGAGGGACACCAGCACAGATACGCAGTATTTT
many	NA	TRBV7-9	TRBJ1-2	CASSPNTDDGYTF	TGTGCCAGCAGCCCCAACACCGACGACGGCTACACCTTC
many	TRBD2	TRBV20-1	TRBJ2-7	CSATGLAGASYEQYF	TGCAGTGCTACGGGACTAGCGGGGGCCTCCTACGAGCAGTACTTC
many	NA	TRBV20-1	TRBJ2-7	CSAVSSYEQYF	TGCAGTGCCGTAAGCTCCTACGAGCAGTACTTC
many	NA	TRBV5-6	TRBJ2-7	CASSFSQRTKGEQYF	TGTGCCAGCAGCTTTAGTCAGCGGACAAAGGGCGAGCAGTACTTC
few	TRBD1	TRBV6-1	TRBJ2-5	CASSFPRDRGPETQYF	TGTGCCAGCAGCTTTCCCCGGGACAGGGGTCCGGAGACCCAGTACTTC
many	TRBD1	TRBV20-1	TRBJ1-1	CSASGRRGLRPQNTEAFF	TGCAGTGCTAGTGGGAGAAGGGGGCTACGACCCCAGAACACTGAAGCTTTCTTT
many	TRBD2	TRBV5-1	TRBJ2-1	CASSFFAGGQLGEQFF	TGCGCCAGCAGCTTTTTTGCGGGGGGGCAACTTGGTGAGCAGTTCTTC
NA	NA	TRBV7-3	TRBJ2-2	CASSFKGVDTGELFF	TGTGCCAGCAGCTTTAAAGGTGTGGACACCGGGGAGCTGTTTTTT
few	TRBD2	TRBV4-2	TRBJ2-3	CASSHPSGGLLTDTQYF	TGTGCCAGCAGCCATCCGAGCGGGGGCCTTCTCACAGATACGCAGTATTTT
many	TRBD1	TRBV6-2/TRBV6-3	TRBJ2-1	CASSRTGSNEQFF	TGTGCCAGCAGCCGGACAGGGTCCAATGAGCAGTTCTTC
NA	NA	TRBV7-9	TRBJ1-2	CASSLGDTADGGYTF	TGTGCCAGCAGCTTAGGTGATACGGCGGATGGTGGCTACACCTTC
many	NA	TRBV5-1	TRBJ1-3	CASSYGKEGNTIYF	TGCGCCAGCAGCTACGGTAAAGAAGGAAACACCATATATTTT